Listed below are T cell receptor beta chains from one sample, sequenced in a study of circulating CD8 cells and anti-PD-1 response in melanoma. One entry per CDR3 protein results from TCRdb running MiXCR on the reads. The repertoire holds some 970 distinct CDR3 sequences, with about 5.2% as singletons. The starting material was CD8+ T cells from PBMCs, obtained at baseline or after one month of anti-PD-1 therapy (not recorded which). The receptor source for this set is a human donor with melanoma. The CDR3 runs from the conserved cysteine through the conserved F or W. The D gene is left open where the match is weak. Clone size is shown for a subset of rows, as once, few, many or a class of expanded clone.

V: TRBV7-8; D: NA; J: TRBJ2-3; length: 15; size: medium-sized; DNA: TGTGCCAGCTTCTTCGGGACGGCTAGCACAGATACGCAGTATTTT; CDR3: CASFFGTASTDTQYF
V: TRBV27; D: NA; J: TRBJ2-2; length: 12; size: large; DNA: TGTGCCAGCAGTTGGGACACCGGGGAGCTGTTTTTT; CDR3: CASSWDTGELFF
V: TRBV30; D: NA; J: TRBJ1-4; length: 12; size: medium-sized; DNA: TGTGCCTGGAGTGACCTCCTTGAAAAACTGTTTTTT; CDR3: CAWSDLLEKLFF
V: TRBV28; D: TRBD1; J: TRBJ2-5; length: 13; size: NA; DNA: TGTGCCAGCAGTCCTACAGGGGCAGAGACCCAGTACTTC; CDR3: CASSPTGAETQYF
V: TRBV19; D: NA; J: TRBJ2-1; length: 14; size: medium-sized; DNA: TGTGCCAGTACCCCAACAGGGCGCTACAATGAGCAGTTCTTC; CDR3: CASTPTGRYNEQFF
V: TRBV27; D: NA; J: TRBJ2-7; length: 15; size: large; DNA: TGTGCCAGCAGTTTCCAGGGATACTTCGACTACGAGCAGTACTTC; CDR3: CASSFQGYFDYEQYF
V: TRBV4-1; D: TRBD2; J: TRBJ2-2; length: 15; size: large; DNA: TGCGCCAGCAGCCCTAGCGGGGGGAACACCGGGGAGCTGTTTTTT; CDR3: CASSPSGGNTGELFF
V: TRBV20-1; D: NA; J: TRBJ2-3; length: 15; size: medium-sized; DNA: TGCAGTGCTCACCCCTGGGGGGAGAACACAGATACGCAGTATTTT; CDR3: CSAHPWGENTDTQYF
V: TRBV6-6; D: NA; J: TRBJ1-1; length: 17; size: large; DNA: TGTGCCAGCAGTAGACCAGACGGCGGAGGGGAGATGTCTGAAGCTTTCTTT; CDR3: CASSRPDGGGEMSEAFF
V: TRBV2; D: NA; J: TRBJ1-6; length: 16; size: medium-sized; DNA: TGTGCCAGCAGGCCCGACGAGTCCGCTTATAATTCACCCCTCCACTTT; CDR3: CASRPDESAYNSPLHF
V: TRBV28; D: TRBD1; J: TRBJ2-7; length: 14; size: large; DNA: TGTGCCAGCAGTAGACAGGGGGCTCAAAACGAGCAGTACTTC; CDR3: CASSRQGAQNEQYF
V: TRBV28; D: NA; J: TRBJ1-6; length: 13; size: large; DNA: TGTGCCAGCAGTTTAGGGCAGGTGTCACCCCTCCACTTT; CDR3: CASSLGQVSPLHF
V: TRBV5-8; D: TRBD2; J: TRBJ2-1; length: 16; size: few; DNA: TGTGCCAGCAGCTCGGGCGGGGGGGCCTCCTACAATGAGCAGTTCTTC; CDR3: CASSSGGGASYNEQFF
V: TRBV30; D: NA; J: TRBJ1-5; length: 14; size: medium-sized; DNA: TGTGCCTGTCGCGGGACAATGAGCAATCAGCCCCAGCATTTT; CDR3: CACRGTMSNQPQHF
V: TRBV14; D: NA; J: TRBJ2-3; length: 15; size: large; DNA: TGTGCCAGCAGCCAAGGAGCGGGCAGCACAGATACGCAGTATTTT; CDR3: CASSQGAGSTDTQYF
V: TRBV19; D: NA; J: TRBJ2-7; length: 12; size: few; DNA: TGTGCCAGTAGTATGGGACCCTACGAGCAGTACTTC; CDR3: CASSMGPYEQYF
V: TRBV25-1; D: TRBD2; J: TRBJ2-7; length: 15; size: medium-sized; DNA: TGTGCCAGCAGCGCCGCCGGGACTAGCGGCTACGAGCAGTACTTC; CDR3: CASSAAGTSGYEQYF
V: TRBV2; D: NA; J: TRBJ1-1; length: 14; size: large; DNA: TGTGCCAGCAGTGAAGCAGTTATGAACACTGAAGCTTTCTTT; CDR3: CASSEAVMNTEAFF
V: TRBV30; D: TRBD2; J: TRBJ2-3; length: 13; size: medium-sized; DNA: TGTGCCTGCCAAGCGGGGTTGGGAGATACGCAGTATTTT; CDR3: CACQAGLGDTQYF
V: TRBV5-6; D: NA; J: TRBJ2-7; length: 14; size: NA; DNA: TGTGCCAGCAGCTTGGGAGGGGGAACCTACGAGCAGTACTTC; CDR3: CASSLGGGTYEQYF
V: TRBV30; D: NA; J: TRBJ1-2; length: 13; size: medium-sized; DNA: TGTGCCTGGAGTTCGGGGGACGGCTATGGCTACACCTTC; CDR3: CAWSSGDGYGYTF
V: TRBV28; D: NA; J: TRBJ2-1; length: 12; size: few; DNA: TGTGCTACCAGGGACCCCTACAATGAGCAGTTCTTC; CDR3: CATRDPYNEQFF
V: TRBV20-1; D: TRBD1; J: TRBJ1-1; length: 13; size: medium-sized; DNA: TGCAGTGCCCTCCCGACAGGGTACACTGAAGCTTTCTTT; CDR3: CSALPTGYTEAFF
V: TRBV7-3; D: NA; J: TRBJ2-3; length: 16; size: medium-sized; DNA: TGTGCCAGCAGCTTCTCCCCGGGTGACGGCACAGATACGCAGTATTTT; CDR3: CASSFSPGDGTDTQYF
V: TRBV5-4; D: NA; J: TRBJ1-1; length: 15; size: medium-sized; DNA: TGTGCCAGCAGCTTGGATAGGTGGGGCGGCACTGAAGCTTTCTTT; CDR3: CASSLDRWGGTEAFF
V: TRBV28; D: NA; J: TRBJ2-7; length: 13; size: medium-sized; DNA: TGTGCCAGCAGTGCCCAAACAGGGTACGAGCAGTACTTC; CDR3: CASSAQTGYEQYF
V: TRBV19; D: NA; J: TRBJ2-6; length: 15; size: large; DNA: TGTGCCAGTAGCGACAGATCGGACGGGGCCAACGTCCTGACTTTC; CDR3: CASSDRSDGANVLTF
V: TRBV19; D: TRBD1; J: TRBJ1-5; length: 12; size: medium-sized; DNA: TGTGCCATCGGGACAGGGGGTCAGCCCCAGCATTTT; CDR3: CAIGTGGQPQHF
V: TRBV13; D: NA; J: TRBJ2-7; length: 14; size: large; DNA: TGTGCCAGCAGCTTAGGCGCGGACCACTACGAGCAGTACTTC; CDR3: CASSLGADHYEQYF
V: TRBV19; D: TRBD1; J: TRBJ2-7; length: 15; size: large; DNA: TGTGCCAGTAGTGCCGGCACAGGGGACGGCTACGAGCAGTACTTC; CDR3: CASSAGTGDGYEQYF
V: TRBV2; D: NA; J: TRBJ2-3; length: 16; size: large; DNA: TGTGCCAGCAGGGGCAGGGGCGAGGTGAGGACAGATACGCAGTATTTT; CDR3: CASRGRGEVRTDTQYF
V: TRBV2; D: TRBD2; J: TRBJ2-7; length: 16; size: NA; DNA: TGTGCCAGCAGTGAAGACGGCGGGGGAAGTGGGTACGAGCAGTACTTC; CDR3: CASSEDGGGSGYEQYF
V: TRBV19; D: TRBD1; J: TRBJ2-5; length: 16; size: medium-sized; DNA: TGTGCCAGTGGGGACAGGACTCGGCGCGGTATAGAGACCCAGTACTTC; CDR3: CASGDRTRRGIETQYF
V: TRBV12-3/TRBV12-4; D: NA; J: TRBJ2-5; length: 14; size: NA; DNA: TGTGCCAGCTTAAGGACTGGGGGAGAAGAGACCCAGTACTTC; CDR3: CASLRTGGEETQYF
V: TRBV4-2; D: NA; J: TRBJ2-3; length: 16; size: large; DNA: TGTGCCAGCAGCCAAGAATGGGGTGTCGGAGCAGATACGCAGTATTTT; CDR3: CASSQEWGVGADTQYF
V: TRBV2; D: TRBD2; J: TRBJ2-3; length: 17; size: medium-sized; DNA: TGTGCCAGCCCTTCCCGACTAGCGGGGGGTCCTGGAGATACGCAGTATTTT; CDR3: CASPSRLAGGPGDTQYF
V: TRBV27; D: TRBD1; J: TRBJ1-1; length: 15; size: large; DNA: TGTGCCAGCAGTCCAAACAGGGGGCTGAGCACTGAAGCTTTCTTT; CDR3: CASSPNRGLSTEAFF
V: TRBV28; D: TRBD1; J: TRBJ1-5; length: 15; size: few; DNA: TGTGCCAGCAGTTTGGGAGGGGGCGGCAATCAGCCCCAGCATTTT; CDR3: CASSLGGGGNQPQHF
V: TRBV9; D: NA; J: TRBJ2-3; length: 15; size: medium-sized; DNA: TGTGCCAGCAGCGTAGGGACTACCACGTCGGATACGCAGTATTTT; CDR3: CASSVGTTTSDTQYF
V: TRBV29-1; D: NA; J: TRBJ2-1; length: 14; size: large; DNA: TGCAGCGTTCCAGGACTTTTCTCCTACAATGAGCAGTTCTTC; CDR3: CSVPGLFSYNEQFF
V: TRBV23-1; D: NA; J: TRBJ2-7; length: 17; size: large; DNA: TGCGCCAGCGTCCCGTCCCAAGACCGCCGTTCCTCCTACGAGCAGTACTTC; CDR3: CASVPSQDRRSSYEQYF
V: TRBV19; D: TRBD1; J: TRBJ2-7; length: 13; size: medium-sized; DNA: TGTGCCAGTAGTCCCCGGACAGGGGTCGAGCAGTACTTC; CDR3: CASSPRTGVEQYF
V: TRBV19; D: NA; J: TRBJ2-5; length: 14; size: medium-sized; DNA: TGTGCCAGTAGTGCCCGACACAACCAAGAGACCCAGTACTTC; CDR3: CASSARHNQETQYF
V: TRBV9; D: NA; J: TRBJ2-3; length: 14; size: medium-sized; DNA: TGTGCCAGCAGCGCCCTGGGGCGCACAGATACGCAGTATTTT; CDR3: CASSALGRTDTQYF
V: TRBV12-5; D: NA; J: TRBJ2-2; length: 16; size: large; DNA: TGTGCTAGTGGCACACCTGAAGGCGCGGATACCGGGGAGCTGTCTTTT; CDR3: CASGTPEGADTGELSF
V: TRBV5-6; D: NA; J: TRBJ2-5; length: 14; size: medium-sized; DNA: TGTGCCAGCAGCTTGGCGGGCATACAAGAGACCCAGTACTTC; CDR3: CASSLAGIQETQYF
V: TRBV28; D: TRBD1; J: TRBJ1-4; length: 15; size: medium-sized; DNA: TGTGCCAGCAGCCCCTCCGACAGGGGGCATGGGGAACTGTTTTTT; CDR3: CASSPSDRGHGELFF
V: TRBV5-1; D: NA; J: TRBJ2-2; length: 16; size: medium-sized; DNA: TGCGCCAGCAGCTTGGATCTAGTTACAGATGAGCGGGAGCTGTTTTTT; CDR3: CASSLDLVTDERELFF
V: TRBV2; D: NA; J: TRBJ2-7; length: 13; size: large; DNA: TGTGCCAGCAGCAACAGGGTGAACTACGAGCAGTACTTC; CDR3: CASSNRVNYEQYF
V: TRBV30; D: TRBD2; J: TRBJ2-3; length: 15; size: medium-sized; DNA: TGTGCCTGGAGTGTCAGCGGGGGGGCGCGAGATACGCAGTATTTT; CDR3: CAWSVSGGARDTQYF
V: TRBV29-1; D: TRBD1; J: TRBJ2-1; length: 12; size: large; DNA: TGCAGCGGTCGGACAGGGGACAATGAGCAGTTCTTC; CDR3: CSGRTGDNEQFF
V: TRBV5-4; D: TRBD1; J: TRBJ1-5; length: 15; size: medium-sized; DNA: TGTGCCAGCAGCCATGGGACAGGGGAAAATCAGCCCCAGCATTTT; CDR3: CASSHGTGENQPQHF
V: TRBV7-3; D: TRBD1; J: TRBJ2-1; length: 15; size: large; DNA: TGTGCCAGCAGCCCGGGACAGGGACTCTACAATGAGCAGTTCTTC; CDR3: CASSPGQGLYNEQFF
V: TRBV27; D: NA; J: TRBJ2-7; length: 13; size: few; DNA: TGTGCCAGCAGTTTTGGTCCCCTCTACGAGCAGTACTTC; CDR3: CASSFGPLYEQYF
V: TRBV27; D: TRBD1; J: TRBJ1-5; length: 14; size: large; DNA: TGTGCCAGCACAATATCGACAGGGCGTCAGCCCCAGCATTTT; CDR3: CASTISTGRQPQHF